Below, 29 T cell receptor beta chains from the same sample are listed, as sequenced in a study of early T cells in non-severe SARS-CoV-2 infection. TCRdb re-analysed the 5' RACE reads in MiXCR, keeping a single row per CDR3 protein. Altogether about 63,000 distinct CDR3 sequences are present, roughly 13% being singletons, with the ten largest covering around 4.7%. Sequenced sample: whole blood. The receptors derive from an adult who was a healthcare worker with PCR-confirmed SARS-CoV-2 infection or an uninfected control (not recorded which).

In its sample, this clonotype was seen many times. The chain joins TRBV4-2 to TRBJ2-7, with 7 positions matching TRBD2. The CDR3 runs 14 residues. Germline V gene sequence: CDR1 LGHNA, CDR2 YNFKEQ. V gave up 3 bases and J gave up 4 bases; unmatched junction bases: 6. The DNA of the CDR3 is TGTGCCAGCAGCCATGGCGGGGGACTTTACGAGCAGTACTTC. Translating it yields CASSHGGGLYEQYF.

This sequence joins TRBV5-6 and TRBJ1-2, with D unresolved. Trimming took off 6 bases at V and 0 bases at J, with 15 bases between the two ends. The CDR3 sequence is 15 residues long. CDR1 and CDR2 from the germline V gene are SGHDT and YYEEEE. The CDR3 loop is CASIRLDLPNYGYTF. CDR3 DNA: TGTGCCAGCATCCGTTTGGACCTCCCTAACTATGGCTACACCTTC.

This clonotype was counted at least ten times. The V and J genes are TRBV11-2 and TRBJ2-1, with 8 bases aligning to TRBD2. The CDR3 spans 16 residues. J gave up 4 bases and V 4 bases, and 9 bases lay outside the gene matches. The V gene's germline CDR1 is SGHAT and CDR2 FQNNGV. CDR3 coding DNA: TGTGCCAGCAGCTCCGAAGCGGGGGCCATTTACAATGAGCAGTTCTTC. Its translation is CASSSEAGAIYNEQFF.

This clonotype was counted a few times. This sequence joins TRBV4-1 and TRBJ2-5, with D tentatively TRBD1 or TRBD2 (6 bases each). V was pared by 8 bases and J by 4 bases, with 14 bases between. The germline V gene encodes CDR1 MGHRA and CDR2 YSYEKL. The CDR3 spans 13 residues. The CDR3 sequence: CASARGVRETQYF. In nucleotides, the CDR3 is TGCGCCAGCGCAAGGGGGGTCCGAGAGACCCAGTACTTC.

This clonotype has ten or more counts. This chain joins TRBV5-4 and TRBJ2-3, with TRBD2 identical over 11 bases. V gave up 5 bases and J gave up 4 bases; unmatched junction bases: 6. CDR3 length: 15 amino acids. Germline V gene lookup returns CDR1 SGHNT and CDR2 YYREEE (reference sequence). The CDR3 coding sequence is TGTGCCAGCAGATATAGCGGGGGGGCGGCAGATACGCAGTATTTT. Translated, it gives CASRYSGGAADTQYF. The full variable domain, in which reference TRBV5-4 and TRBJ2-3 provide the parts outside the CDR3, is ETGVTQSPTHLIKTRGQQVTLRCSSQSGHNTVSWYQQALGQGPQFIFQYYREEENGRGNFPPRFSGLQFPNYSSELNVNALELDDSALYLCASRYSGGAADTQYFGPGTRLTVL.

This clonotype has at least ten counts. The V gene is TRBV23-1, the J gene TRBJ2-3; tentative D call: TRBD2 (7 bases). TRBV23-1 is given ORF status, its function remaining uncertain. There are 18 residues in the CDR3. Trimming cost V 0 bases and J 4 bases, with 20 bases left between them. CDR3 sequence reads: CASSQSPARGALSDTQYF. As DNA, the CDR3 is TGCGCCAGCAGTCAATCGCCGGCCCGGGGGGCCCTTTCAGATACGCAGTATTTT.

On this clonotype: One end of the junction fails to match germline, which may point to a read error. The genes are TRBV7-9 and TRBJ2-7; possibly TRBD1 for D (5 bases). Germline V gene lookup returns CDR1 SEHNR and CDR2 FQNEAQ (reference sequence). The CDR3 is made up of 11 amino acids. CDR3 in amino acids: CASSLARGQPF. For the CDR3, the DNA is TGTGCCAGCAGCTTAGCGCGTGGACAACCATTC.

At least ten counts were recorded for this clonotype. This chain joins TRBV29-1 and TRBJ2-1; the match to TRBD1 covers 8 bases. V shed 6 bases and J 6 bases; nucleotides not matched to a gene: 7. Germline V gives CDR1 SQVTM, CDR2 ANQGSEA. The CDR3 loop spans 13 amino acids. The CDR3 protein is CSVDRQGSNEQFF. The CDR3 region has the DNA TGCAGCGTGGACCGACAGGGGAGCAATGAGCAGTTCTTC.

About this clonotype: A much bigger clone sits one base away, suggesting this may be a read error. The rearrangement joins TRBV21-1 to TRBJ2-7. TRBV21-1 is termed a pseudogene. The CDR3 contains 12 residues. The CDR3 nucleotides are TGTGCCAGCAACAAAAACTCTTACGAGCAGTACTTC. It is translated as CASNKNSYEQYF.

V is TRBV5-4 and J is TRBJ2-3; 7 bases map to TRBD1. Per germline, CDR1 SGHNT and CDR2 YYREEE (reference sequence). CDR3 length equals 14 residues. The ends lost 4 bases at V and 4 bases at J; junction bases unmatched: 6. The CDR3 loop reads CASSRQGSSDTQYF. The CDR3 nucleotides are TGTGCCAGCAGCCGACAGGGTAGCTCAGATACGCAGTATTTT.

This clonotype was observed at least ten times. V gene TRBV20-1 combines with J gene TRBJ2-5; 7 nucleotides line up with TRBD2. The ends lost 5 bases at V and 5 bases at J; junction bases unmatched: 8. The CDR3 extends over 13 amino acids. Looked up from germline, CDR1 is DFQATT and CDR2 is SNEGSKA (reference sequence). CDR3 sequence: CSAAPGRGETQYF. The CDR3, as DNA: TGCAGTGCTGCCCCGGGGAGGGGTGAGACCCAGTACTTC.

At least ten counts were recorded for this clonotype. The chain recombines TRBV12-3 or TRBV12-4 with TRBJ1-5; TRBD1 aligns across 11 bases. Trimming cost V 3 bases and J 0 bases; bases outside gene matches: 4. The length of the CDR3 is 17 residues. CDR3 coding DNA: TGTGCCAGCAGTTTGGGACAGGGGGACCTTAGCAATCAGCCCCAGCATTTT. It encodes CASSLGQGDLSNQPQHF.

This chain uses TRBV4-1 with TRBJ1-5, with 9 bases aligning to TRBD1. The CDR3 runs 16 residues. With V trimmed by 4 bases and J by 7 bases, 11 bases remained unmatched. The V gene's germline CDR1 is MGHRA and CDR2 YSYEKL. CDR3 sequence: CASSRDRDRVGQPQHF. The CDR3 nucleotides read TGCGCCAGCAGCCGTGACCGGGACAGGGTAGGACAGCCCCAGCATTTT.

This clonotype was counted between two and nine times. DNA for the CDR3: TGTGCCAGCCAGCGGGACAACTCTGGAAACACCATATATTTT. This translates into CASQRDNSGNTIYF. The rearrangement joins TRBV7-2 to TRBJ1-3, with a weak D call TRBD1 (6 bases). The V gene's germline CDR1 is SGHTA and CDR2 FQGNSA. The CDR3 has 14 residues. The V gene lost 8 bases and the J gene lost 0 bases, with 11 bases spanning the gap.

This clonotype appeared many times. V and J are TRBV13 and TRBJ1-5; TRBD1 matches 9 bases. V shed 5 bases, J shed 5 bases, and the junction held 7 bases outside the gene matches. CDR3 size: 15 residues. Germline values: CDR1 PRHDT, CDR2 FYEKMQ (reference sequence). The CDR3 bases are TGTGCCAGCAGCAACCGGGACAGGGTGGATCAGCCCCAGCATTTT. It translates to CASSNRDRVDQPQHF.

This clonotype was detected ten times or more. For the CDR3, the DNA is TGTGCCAGCAGTTTCGGGACAGGGGACACCGGGGAGCTGTTTTTT. Its protein product is CASSFGTGDTGELFF. This chain links TRBV27 with TRBJ2-2; 10 bases map to TRBD1. Germline V lookup: CDR1 MNHEY, CDR2 SMNVEV (reference sequence). The CDR3 sequence is 15 residues long. The J segment lost 3 bases and the V segment lost 3 bases, leaving 1 base of the junction unmatched.

This clonotype was counted many times. The chain uses TRBV12-3 or TRBV12-4 and TRBJ2-7, with 7 bases that match TRBD1. V lost 8 bases, J lost 4 bases, and 2 bases stayed unmatched. CDR3 size: 11 residues. The chain's CDR3 is CASRDSYEQYF. The CDR3 DNA sequence: TGTGCCAGCCGGGACAGTTACGAGCAGTACTTC.

The chain is built from TRBV7-2 and TRBJ1-2; D is possibly TRBD1 (5 bases). The V end lost 0 bases, the J end lost 5 bases, and 7 bases lay between the germline ends. The CDR3 is 13 residues long. CDR1 is SGHTA and CDR2 is FQGNSA in the germline V gene. The CDR3, as DNA: TGTGCCAGCAGCTTAGCGGACATTTATGGCTACACCTTC. Its translation: CASSLADIYGYTF.

This clonotype was counted many times. The V gene is TRBV14, the J gene TRBJ2-3; a possible D gene is TRBD1 (6 bases). The CDR3 has 14 residues. Trimming left V 4 bases short and J 1 base short, with 9 bases between. CDR1 is SGHDN and CDR2 is FVKESK in the germline V gene. The CDR3 loop is CASSLQGGTDTQYF. CDR3 DNA: TGTGCCAGCAGCCTACAGGGAGGCACAGATACGCAGTATTTT.

This clonotype appeared many times. One junction end disagrees with the germline gene, perhaps due to a read error. The chain recombines TRBV7-7 with TRBJ2-5; D remains ambiguous. Germline CDR1 is SSHAT and CDR2 is FNYEAQ (reference sequence). CDR3 length: 15 amino acids. Here the CDR3 DNA reads TGTGCTAGCAGCTTGGTCGCGGTCGGAAAAGAGACCCAGTACTTC. Translating it yields CASSLVAVGKETQYF.

This chain connects TRBV4-3 to TRBJ2-7; 11 bases agree with TRBD1. The CDR3 totals 18 residues. Unmatched junction bases numbered 10, after V lost 0 bases and J lost 3 bases. Germline assignment: CDR1 LGHNA and CDR2 YSLEER. The CDR3 coding sequence is TGCGCCAGCAGCCAAGATGTGGACAGGGGGCAATCGAACTACGAGCAGTACTTC. Translated: CASSQDVDRGQSNYEQYF.

This clonotype was found a few times. This chain joins TRBV30 and TRBJ2-4, with D perhaps matching TRBD1 (5 bases). Germline CDR1 reads GTSNPN; CDR2 reads SVGIG (reference sequence). The CDR3 contains 12 residues. CDR3: CAVGQGKNIQYF. CDR3 DNA: TGTGCTGTGGGGCAGGGCAAAAACATTCAGTACTTC.

As for this clonotype: One base away lies a much larger clone, so this may be a sequencing read error. V gene TRBV12-3 or TRBV12-4 combines with J gene TRBJ1-1; 7 bases fit TRBD1. This CDR3 has 14 residues. J gave up 7 bases and V 6 bases, and 11 bases lay outside the gene matches. The CDR3 coding sequence is TGTGCCAGCAGCTACCATTCGGGACAGCGTGAAGCTTTCTTT. Translated, it gives CASSYHSGQREAFF.

This clonotype was counted ten times or more. The V gene is TRBV4-2, the J gene TRBJ2-6, with TRBD2 matching 11 bases. The CDR3 spans 20 residues. The V segment lost 1 base and the J segment 1 base; nucleotides outside the gene matches: 9. CDR1 and CDR2 from the germline V gene are LGHNA and YNFKEQ. The DNA for the CDR3 is TGTGCCAGCAGCCAAGCCCTTCTAGCGGGGGGCCCTTCTGGGGCCAACGTCCTGACTTTC. Its translation: CASSQALLAGGPSGANVLTF.

The chain links TRBV10-3 to TRBJ1-1; 9 nucleotides line up with TRBD1. Per germline, CDR1 ENHRY and CDR2 SYGVKD. The CDR3 spans 15 residues. The V gene end was trimmed by 0 bases and the J gene end by 5 bases; junction bases not matched to a gene: 4. CDR3 coding DNA: TGTGCCATCAGTGAGTCGACAGGGGGTAAGACTGAAGCTTTCTTT. It translates to CAISESTGGKTEAFF.

This clonotype showed up many times. V and J are TRBV29-1 and TRBJ2-1, with a weak D call TRBD1 (5 bases). Per the germline V gene, CDR1 is SQVTM and CDR2 is ANQGSEA. The CDR3 has 14 residues. V was cut by 0 bases and J by 4 bases, with 10 bases left in between. CDR3: CSVEDQAGYNEQFF. CDR3 sequence (DNA): TGCAGCGTTGAAGACCAAGCAGGGTACAATGAGCAGTTCTTC.

This clonotype was counted between two and nine times. V usage is TRBV5-1 and J usage is TRBJ2-3, with 11 bases that match TRBD2. The J segment lost 4 bases and the V segment lost 4 bases, leaving 8 bases of the junction unmatched. In germline, CDR1 is SGHRS, CDR2 YFSETQ. There are 16 residues in the CDR3. The CDR3 sequence is CASSAAGTSGADTQYF. CDR3 DNA: TGCGCCAGCAGCGCTGCCGGGACTAGCGGCGCAGATACGCAGTATTTT.

The CDR3 region has the DNA TGCAGTGCTGGCGGGACTACCTCCTACGAGCAGTACTTC. It specifies CSAGGTTSYEQYF. The chain links TRBV20-1 to TRBJ2-7; 7 nucleotides agree with TRBD2. J gave up 0 bases and V 5 bases, and 4 bases lay outside the gene matches. The CDR3 covers 13 residues. CDR1 and CDR2 (germline): DFQATT, SNEGSKA (reference sequence).

Ten or more counts support this clonotype. The gene calls are TRBV7-9 and TRBJ1-2, with 7 bases lining up with TRBD1. This CDR3 contains 12 residues. Germline V gene lookup returns CDR1 SEHNR and CDR2 FQNEAQ (reference sequence). The trim removed 11 bases at V and 5 bases at J, leaving 8 bases unmatched. The CDR3 DNA is TGTGCCGGACTGGGGACAGTGTATGGCTACACCTTC. Residues: CAGLGTVYGYTF.